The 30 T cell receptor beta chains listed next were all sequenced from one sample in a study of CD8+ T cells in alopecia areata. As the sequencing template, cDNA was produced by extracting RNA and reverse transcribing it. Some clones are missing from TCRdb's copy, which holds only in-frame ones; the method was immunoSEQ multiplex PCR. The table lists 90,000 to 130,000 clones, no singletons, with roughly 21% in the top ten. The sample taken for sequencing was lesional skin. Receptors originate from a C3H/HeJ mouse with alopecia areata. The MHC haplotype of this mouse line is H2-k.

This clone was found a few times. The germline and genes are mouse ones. CDR3 residues: CASSRDWGDYAEQFF. The DNA read from the CDR3 is TGTGCCAGCTCCCGGGACTGGGGGGACTATGCT. V is TRBV13-3 and J is TRBJ2-1, with TRBD2 matching 12 bases. The sequenced fragment ends 4 residues before the CDR3 boundary, so the rest is inferred from the germline J gene. The CDR3 length is 15 residues. Germline CDR1 is NNHDY and CDR2 is SYVADS. With V trimmed by 7 bases and J by 2 bases, 4 bases remained unmatched.

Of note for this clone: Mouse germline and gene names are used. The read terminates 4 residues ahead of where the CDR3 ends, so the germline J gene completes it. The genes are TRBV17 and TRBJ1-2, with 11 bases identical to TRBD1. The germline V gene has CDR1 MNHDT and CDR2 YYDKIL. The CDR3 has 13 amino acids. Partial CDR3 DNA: TGTGCTAGCAGTAGCGGGACAGGGGGC. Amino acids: CASSSGTGG. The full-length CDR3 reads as CASSSGTGGDYTF.

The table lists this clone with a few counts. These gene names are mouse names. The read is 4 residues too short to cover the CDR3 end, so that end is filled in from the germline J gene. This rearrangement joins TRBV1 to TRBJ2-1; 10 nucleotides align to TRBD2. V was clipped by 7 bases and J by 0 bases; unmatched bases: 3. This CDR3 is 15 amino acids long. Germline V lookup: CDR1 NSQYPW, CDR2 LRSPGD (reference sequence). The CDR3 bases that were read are TGCACCTGCAAGACTGGGGGGCGTAACTATGCT. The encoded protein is CTCKTGGRNYA. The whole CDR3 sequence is CTCKTGGRNYAEQFF.

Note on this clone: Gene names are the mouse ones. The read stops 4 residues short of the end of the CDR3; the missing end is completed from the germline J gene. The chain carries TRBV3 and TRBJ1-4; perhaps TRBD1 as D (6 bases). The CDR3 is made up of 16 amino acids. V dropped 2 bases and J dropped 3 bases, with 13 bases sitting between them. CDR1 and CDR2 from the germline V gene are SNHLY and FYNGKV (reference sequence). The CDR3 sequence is CASSLSRDKTNERLFF. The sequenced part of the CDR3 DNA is TGTGCCAGCAGCTTATCCCGGGACAAAACCAACGAA.

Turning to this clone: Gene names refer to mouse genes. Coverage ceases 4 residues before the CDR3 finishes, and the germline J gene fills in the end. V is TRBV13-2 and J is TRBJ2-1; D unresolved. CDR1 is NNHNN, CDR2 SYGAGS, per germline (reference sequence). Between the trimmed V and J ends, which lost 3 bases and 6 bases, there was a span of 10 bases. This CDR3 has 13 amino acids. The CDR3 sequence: CASGGDIFAEQFF. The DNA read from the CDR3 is TGTGCCAGCGGTGGCGACATTTTTGCT.

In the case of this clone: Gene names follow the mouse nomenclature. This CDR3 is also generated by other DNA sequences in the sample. The DNA read from the CDR3 is TGTGCAAGCAGCTTAGGAACAAAAAATAGTGCAGAA. Translated, it gives CASSLGTKNSAE. The full CDR3 protein reads CASSLGTKNSAETLYF. The V call is TRBV16, the J call TRBJ2-3; D gene unclear. The DNA ends 4 residues before the CDR3 does, and the rest of the CDR3 is filled in from the germline J gene. Trimming left V 1 base short and J 0 bases short, with 11 bases between. This CDR3 is built from 16 residues. Germline V gives CDR1 SGHSA, CDR2 FRNQAP.

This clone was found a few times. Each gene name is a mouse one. Here the CDR3 reads CAEGTNTGQLYF. The DNA read from the CDR3 is TGTGCCGAGGGGACAAACACCGGG. J is TRBJ2-2 and V is TRBV14, with D possibly matching TRBD1 (5 bases). The read finishes 4 residues shy of the CDR3 end, and the germline J gene is used to complete it. Trimming left V 10 bases short and J 0 bases short, with 7 bases between. Germline V gene data show CDR1 as SGHDT and CDR2 as FRDEAV. The CDR3 totals 12 residues.

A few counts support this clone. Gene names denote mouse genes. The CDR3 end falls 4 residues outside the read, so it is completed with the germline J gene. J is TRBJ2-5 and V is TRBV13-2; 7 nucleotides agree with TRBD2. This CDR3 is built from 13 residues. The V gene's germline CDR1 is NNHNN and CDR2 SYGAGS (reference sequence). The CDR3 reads CASGDPGGDTQYF. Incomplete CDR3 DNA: TGTGCCAGCGGTGATCCTGGGGGAGAC.

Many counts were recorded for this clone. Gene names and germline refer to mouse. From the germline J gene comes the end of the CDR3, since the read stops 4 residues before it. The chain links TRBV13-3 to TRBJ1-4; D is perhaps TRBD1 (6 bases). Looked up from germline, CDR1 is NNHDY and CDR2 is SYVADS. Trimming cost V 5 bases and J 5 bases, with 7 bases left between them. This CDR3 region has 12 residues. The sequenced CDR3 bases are TGTGCCAGCAGGAGGGGGAACGAA. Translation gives CASRRGNE. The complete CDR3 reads CASRRGNERLFF.

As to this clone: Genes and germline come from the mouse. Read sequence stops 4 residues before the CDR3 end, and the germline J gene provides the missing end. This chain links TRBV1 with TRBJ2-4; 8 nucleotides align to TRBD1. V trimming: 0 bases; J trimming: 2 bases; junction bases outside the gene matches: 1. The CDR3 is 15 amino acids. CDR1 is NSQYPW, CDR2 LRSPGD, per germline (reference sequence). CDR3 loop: CTCSAETGVQNTLYF. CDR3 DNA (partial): TGCACCTGCAGTGCAGAGACAGGGGTTCAAAAC.

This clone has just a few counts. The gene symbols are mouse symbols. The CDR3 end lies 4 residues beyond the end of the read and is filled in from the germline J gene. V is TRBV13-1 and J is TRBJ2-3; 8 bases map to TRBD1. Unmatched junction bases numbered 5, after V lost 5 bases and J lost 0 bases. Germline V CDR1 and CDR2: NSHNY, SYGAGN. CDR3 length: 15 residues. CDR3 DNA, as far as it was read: TGTGCCAGCAGAAACCGGGACAGGAGTGCAGAA. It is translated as CASRNRDRSAE. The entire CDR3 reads CASRNRDRSAETLYF.

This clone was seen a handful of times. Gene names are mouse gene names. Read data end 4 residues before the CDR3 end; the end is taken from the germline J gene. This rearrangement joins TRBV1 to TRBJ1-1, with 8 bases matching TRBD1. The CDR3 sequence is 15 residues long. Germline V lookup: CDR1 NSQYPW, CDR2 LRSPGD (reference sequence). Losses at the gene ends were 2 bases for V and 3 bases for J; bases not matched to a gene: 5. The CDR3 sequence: CTCSANQGAHTEVFF. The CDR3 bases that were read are TGCACCTGCAGTGCAAACCAGGGGGCTCACACA.

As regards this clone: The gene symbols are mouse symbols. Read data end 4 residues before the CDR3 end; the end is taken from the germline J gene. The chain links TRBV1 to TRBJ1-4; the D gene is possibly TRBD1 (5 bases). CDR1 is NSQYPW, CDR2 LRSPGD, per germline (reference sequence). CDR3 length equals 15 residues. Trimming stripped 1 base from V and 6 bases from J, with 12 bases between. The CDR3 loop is CTCSAARVEDERLFF. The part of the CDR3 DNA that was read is TGCACCTGCAGTGCAGCCAGGGTGGAGGACGAA.

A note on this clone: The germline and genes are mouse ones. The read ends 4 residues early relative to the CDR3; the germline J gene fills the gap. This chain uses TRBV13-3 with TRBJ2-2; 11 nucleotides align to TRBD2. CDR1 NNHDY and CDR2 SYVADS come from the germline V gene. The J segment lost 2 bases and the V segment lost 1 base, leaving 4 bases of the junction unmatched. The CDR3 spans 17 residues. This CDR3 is CASSDIRDWGNTGQLYF. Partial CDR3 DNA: TGTGCCAGCAGTGATATCCGGGACTGGGGGAACACCGGG.

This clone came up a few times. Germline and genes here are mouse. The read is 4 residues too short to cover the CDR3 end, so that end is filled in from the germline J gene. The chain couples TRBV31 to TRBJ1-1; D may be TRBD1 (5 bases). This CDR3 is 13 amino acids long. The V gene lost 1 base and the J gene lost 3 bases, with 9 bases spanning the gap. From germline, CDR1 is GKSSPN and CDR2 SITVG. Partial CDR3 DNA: TGTGCCTGGAGTCCCCTGACAGACACA. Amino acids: CAWSPLTDT. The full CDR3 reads CAWSPLTDTEVFF.

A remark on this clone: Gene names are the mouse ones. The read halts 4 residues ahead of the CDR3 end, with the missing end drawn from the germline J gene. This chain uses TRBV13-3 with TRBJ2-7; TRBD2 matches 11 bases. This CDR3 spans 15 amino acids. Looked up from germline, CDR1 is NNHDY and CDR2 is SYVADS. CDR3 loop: CASSFVGLGEDEQYF. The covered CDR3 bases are TGTGCCAGCAGTTTCGTGGGACTGGGGGAAGAT.

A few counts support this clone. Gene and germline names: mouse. CDR3 DNA (partial): TGTGCCAGCACCCACTGGGGGAGTCAAAAC. This sequence encodes CASTHWGSQN. From start to end, the CDR3 is CASTHWGSQNTLYF. The J gene is TRBJ2-4, the V gene TRBV13-3, with TRBD2 matching over 8 bases. The read gets to within 4 residues of the CDR3 end, and the germline J gene fills in the rest. J was trimmed by 0 bases and V by 6 bases; bases with no gene match: 3. The CDR3 loop spans 14 amino acids. Germline CDR1 and CDR2: NNHDY and SYVADS.

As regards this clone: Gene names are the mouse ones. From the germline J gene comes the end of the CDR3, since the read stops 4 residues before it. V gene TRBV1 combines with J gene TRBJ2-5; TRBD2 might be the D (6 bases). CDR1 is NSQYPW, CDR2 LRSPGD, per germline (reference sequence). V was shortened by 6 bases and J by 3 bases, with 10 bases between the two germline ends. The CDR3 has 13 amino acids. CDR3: CTCRTLGQDTQYF. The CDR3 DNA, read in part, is TGCACCTGCAGGACCCTGGGGCAAGAC.

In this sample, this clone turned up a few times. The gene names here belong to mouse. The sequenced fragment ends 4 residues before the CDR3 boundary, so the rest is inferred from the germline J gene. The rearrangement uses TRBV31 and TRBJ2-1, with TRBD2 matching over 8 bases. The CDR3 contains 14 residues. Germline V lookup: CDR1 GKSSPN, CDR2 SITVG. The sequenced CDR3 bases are TGTGCCTGGAGTCTAGACGGGGGGGCGCCT. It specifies CAWSLDGGAP. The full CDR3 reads CAWSLDGGAPEQFF.

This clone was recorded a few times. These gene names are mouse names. The CDR3 bases that were read are TGTGCCAGCAGTGATGCCTGGGGGCGATTCGAA. It is translated as CASSDAWGRFE. The entire CDR3 protein is CASSDAWGRFERLFF. The chain has TRBV13-3 and TRBJ1-4; perhaps TRBD1 as D (6 bases). The sequence runs out 4 residues before the end of the CDR3; the remainder is reconstructed from the germline J gene. The CDR3 contains 15 residues. Per germline, CDR1 NNHDY and CDR2 SYVADS.

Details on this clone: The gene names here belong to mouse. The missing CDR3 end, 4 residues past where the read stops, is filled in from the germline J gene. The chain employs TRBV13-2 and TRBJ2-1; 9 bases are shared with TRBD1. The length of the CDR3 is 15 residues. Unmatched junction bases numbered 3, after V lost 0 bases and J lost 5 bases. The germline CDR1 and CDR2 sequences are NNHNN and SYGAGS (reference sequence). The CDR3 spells CASGDAGQGNAEQFF. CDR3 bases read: TGTGCCAGCGGTGATGCAGGACAGGGGAATGCT.

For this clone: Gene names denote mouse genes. CDR3 DNA (partial): TGTGCCAGCAGTGTCCGCCGGGACAGGGGAAACGAA. It translates to CASSVRRDRGNE. The complete CDR3 reads CASSVRRDRGNERLFF. This sequence joins TRBV13-1 and TRBJ1-4; 10 nucleotides line up with TRBD1. The CDR3 end is not reached by the read, which stops 4 residues before it; the germline J gene fills it in. The CDR3 sequence is 16 residues long. Germline values: CDR1 NSHNY, CDR2 SYGAGN. The V and J ends lost 3 bases and 5 bases, in that order; junction bases with no gene match: 7.

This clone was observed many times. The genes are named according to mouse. Partial CDR3 DNA: TGTGCCAGCAAATCAGGACAGTTTTCCAACGAA. It is translated as CASKSGQFSNE. The full-length CDR3 reads as CASKSGQFSNERLFF. The rearrangement uses TRBV13-3 and TRBJ1-4, with TRBD1 as a possible D gene (6 bases). From the germline J gene comes the end of the CDR3, since the read stops 4 residues before it. With 6 bases removed from V and 0 bases from J, the gap between germline ends came to 12 bases. CDR1 NNHDY and CDR2 SYVADS come from the germline V gene. The CDR3 contains 15 residues.

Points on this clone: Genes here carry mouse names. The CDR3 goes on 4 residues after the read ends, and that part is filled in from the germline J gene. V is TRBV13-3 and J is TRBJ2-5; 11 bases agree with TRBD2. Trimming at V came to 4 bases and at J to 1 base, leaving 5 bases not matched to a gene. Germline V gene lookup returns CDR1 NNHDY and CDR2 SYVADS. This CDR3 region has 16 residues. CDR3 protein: CASSWTGGPYQDTQYF. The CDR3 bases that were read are TGTGCCAGCAGTTGGACTGGGGGGCCTTACCAAGAC.

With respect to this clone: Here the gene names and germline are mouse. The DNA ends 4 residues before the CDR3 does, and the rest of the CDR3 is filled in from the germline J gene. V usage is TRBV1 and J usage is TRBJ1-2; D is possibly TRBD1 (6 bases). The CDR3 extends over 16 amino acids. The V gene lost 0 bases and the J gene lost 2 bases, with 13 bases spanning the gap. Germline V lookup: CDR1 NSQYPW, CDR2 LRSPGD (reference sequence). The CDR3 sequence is CTCSADRGGGNSDYTF. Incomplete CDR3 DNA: TGCACCTGCAGTGCAGATCGAGGGGGAGGCAACTCC.

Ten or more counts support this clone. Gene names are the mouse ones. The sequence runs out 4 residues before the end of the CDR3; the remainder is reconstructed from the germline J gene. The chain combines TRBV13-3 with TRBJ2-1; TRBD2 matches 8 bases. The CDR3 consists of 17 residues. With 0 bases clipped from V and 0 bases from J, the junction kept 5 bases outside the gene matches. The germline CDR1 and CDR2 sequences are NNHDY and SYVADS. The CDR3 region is CASSDGGGPTNYAEQFF. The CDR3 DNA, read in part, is TGTGCCAGCAGTGATGGGGGGGGGCCTACTAACTATGCT.

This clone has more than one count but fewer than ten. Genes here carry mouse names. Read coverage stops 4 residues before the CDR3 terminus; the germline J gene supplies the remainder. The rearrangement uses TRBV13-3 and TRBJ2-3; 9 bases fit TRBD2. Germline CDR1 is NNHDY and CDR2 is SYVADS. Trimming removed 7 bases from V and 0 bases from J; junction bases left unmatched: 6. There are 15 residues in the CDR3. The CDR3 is CASWAGGGSAETLYF. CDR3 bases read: TGTGCCAGCTGGGCTGGGGGGGGTAGTGCAGAA.

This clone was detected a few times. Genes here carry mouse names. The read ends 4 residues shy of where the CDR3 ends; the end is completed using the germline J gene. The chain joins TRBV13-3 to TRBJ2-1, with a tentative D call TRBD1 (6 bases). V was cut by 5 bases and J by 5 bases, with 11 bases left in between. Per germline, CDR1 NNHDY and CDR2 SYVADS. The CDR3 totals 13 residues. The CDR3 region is CASRQGGDAEQFF. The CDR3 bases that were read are TGTGCCAGCAGACAGGGAGGCGATGCT.

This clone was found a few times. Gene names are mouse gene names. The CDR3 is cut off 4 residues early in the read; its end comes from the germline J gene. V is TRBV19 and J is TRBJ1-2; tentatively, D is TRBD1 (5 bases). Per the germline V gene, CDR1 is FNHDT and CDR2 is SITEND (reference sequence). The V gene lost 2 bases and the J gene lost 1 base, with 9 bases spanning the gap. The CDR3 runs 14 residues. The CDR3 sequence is CASSMTVQNSDYTF. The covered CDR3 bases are TGTGCCAGCAGTATGACAGTCCAAAACTCC.

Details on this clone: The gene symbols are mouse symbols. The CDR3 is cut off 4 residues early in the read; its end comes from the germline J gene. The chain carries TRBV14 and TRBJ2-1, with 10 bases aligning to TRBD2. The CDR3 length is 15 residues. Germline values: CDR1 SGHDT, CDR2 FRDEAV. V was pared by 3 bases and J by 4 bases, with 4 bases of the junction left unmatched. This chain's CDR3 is CASSSPGLGYAEQFF. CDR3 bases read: TGTGCCAGCAGTTCCCCGGGACTGGGGTATGCT.